This is a list of T cell receptor beta chains from one sample in a study of blood T cell repertoires in COVID-19. Sequencing used immunoSEQ multiplex PCR; TCRdb keeps in-frame clones, though not all of them. The table lists roughly 230,000 clones, more than 80% of them singletons. Material for sequencing was peripheral blood. Receptor source: a human donor in a cohort sampled during active COVID-19. CDR3s include the opening cysteine and the closing phenylalanine or tryptophan. Fields, in order: V gene, J gene, clone size, D gene, CDR3 protein, CDR3 DNA. D genes are given only for firm matches. The size of a clone is reported for some rows only, either as once, few or many, or as a class for expanded clones.

v_gene: TRBV5-1; j_gene: TRBJ2-1; abundance: .; d_gene: TRBD2; CDR3aa: CASSPAGGRYNEQFF; CDR3nt: TGCGCCAGCAGCCCCGCGGGGGGGCGATACAATGAGCAGTTCTTC
v_gene: TRBV10-3; j_gene: TRBJ2-1; abundance: .; d_gene: TRBD1; CDR3aa: CAISPQGQSSYNEQFF; CDR3nt: TGTGCCATCAGTCCCCAGGGACAGAGCTCCTACAATGAGCAGTTCTTC
v_gene: TRBV10-3; j_gene: TRBJ2-1; abundance: .; d_gene: TRBD1; CDR3aa: CAISESPGQGDEQFF; CDR3nt: TGTGCCATCAGTGAGTCACCGGGACAGGGTGATGAGCAGTTCTTC
v_gene: TRBV11-1; j_gene: TRBJ2-7; abundance: .; d_gene: .; CDR3aa: CASSLGLDSYEQYF; CDR3nt: TGTGCCAGCAGCTTAGGACTAGACTCCTACGAGCAGTACTTC
v_gene: TRBV3-1/TRBV3-2; j_gene: TRBJ2-5; abundance: .; d_gene: TRBD2; CDR3aa: CASSLQTSGGVGETQYF; CDR3nt: TGTGCCAGCAGCCTCCAGACTAGCGGGGGGGTAGGGGAGACCCAGTACTTC
v_gene: TRBV28; j_gene: TRBJ2-3; abundance: .; d_gene: .; CDR3aa: CASGTPTAHTDTQYF; CDR3nt: TGTGCCTCCGGGACTCCCACAGCTCACACAGATACGCAGTATTTT
v_gene: TRBV4-2; j_gene: TRBJ2-3; abundance: .; d_gene: TRBD2; CDR3aa: CASSQGGPSGVGTDTQYF; CDR3nt: TGTGCCAGCAGCCAGGGGGGCCCTAGCGGGGTAGGCACAGATACGCAGTATTTT
v_gene: TRBV3-1/TRBV3-2; j_gene: TRBJ2-3; abundance: .; d_gene: TRBD2; CDR3aa: CASSQPKTSGGAGTQYF; CDR3nt: TGTGCCAGCAGCCAGCCCAAGACTAGCGGGGGGGCCGGTACGCAGTATTTT
v_gene: TRBV4-1; j_gene: TRBJ1-4; abundance: once; d_gene: TRBD1; CDR3aa: CASSQSGQGEEKLFF; CDR3nt: TGCGCCAGCAGCCAAAGTGGACAGGGCGAAGAAAAACTGTTTTTT
v_gene: TRBV27; j_gene: TRBJ2-6; abundance: .; d_gene: .; CDR3aa: CASSPRRGLTGANVLTF; CDR3nt: TGTGCCAGCAGCCCCCGGCGGGGTCTTACTGGGGCCAACGTCCTGACTTTC
v_gene: TRBV30; j_gene: TRBJ2-5; abundance: .; d_gene: .; CDR3aa: CAWRALGDSETQYF; CDR3nt: TGTGCCTGGAGGGCCCTTGGAGATTCAGAGACCCAGTACTTC
v_gene: TRBV3-1/TRBV3-2; j_gene: TRBJ2-2; abundance: .; d_gene: TRBD2; CDR3aa: CASSQDLREGRTGELFF; CDR3nt: TGTGCCAGCAGCCAAGATCTGAGGGAGGGCCGAACCGGGGAGCTGTTTTTT
v_gene: TRBV24-1; j_gene: TRBJ2-1; abundance: once; d_gene: .; CDR3aa: CATSDLQFGSSYNEQFF; CDR3nt: TGTGCCACCAGTGATTTGCAATTTGGGAGCTCCTACAATGAGCAGTTCTTC
v_gene: TRBV24-1; j_gene: TRBJ2-1; abundance: once; d_gene: TRBD1; CDR3aa: CATRKQGADEQFF; CDR3nt: TGTGCCACCAGAAAACAGGGGGCGGATGAGCAGTTCTTC
v_gene: TRBV5-4; j_gene: TRBJ2-3; abundance: .; d_gene: TRBD2; CDR3aa: CASSGSRGGPDTQYF; CDR3nt: TGTGCCAGCAGTGGGTCGCGGGGGGGCCCAGATACGCAGTATTTT
v_gene: TRBV30; j_gene: TRBJ1-3; abundance: .; d_gene: TRBD1; CDR3aa: CAWGTGGSGNTIYF; CDR3nt: TGTGCCTGGGGAACAGGGGGCTCTGGAAACACCATATATTTT
v_gene: TRBV12-5; j_gene: TRBJ2-1; abundance: .; d_gene: .; CDR3aa: CASGLRQATSYNEQFF; CDR3nt: TGTGCTAGTGGTTTGAGGCAGGCGACCTCCTACAATGAGCAGTTCTTC
v_gene: TRBV7-9; j_gene: TRBJ1-2; abundance: .; d_gene: .; CDR3aa: CASSLTGTYGYTF; CDR3nt: TGTGCCAGCAGCTTAACAGGGACCTATGGCTACACCTTC
v_gene: TRBV3-1/TRBV3-2; j_gene: TRBJ2-1; abundance: once; d_gene: .; CDR3aa: CASSQLNEQFF; CDR3nt: TGTGCCAGCAGCCAACTCAATGAGCAGTTCTTC
v_gene: TRBV14; j_gene: TRBJ1-6; abundance: once; d_gene: .; CDR3aa: CASSRQYNSPLHF; CDR3nt: TGTGCCAGCAGCCGACAGTATAATTCACCCCTCCACTTT
v_gene: TRBV6-2/TRBV6-3; j_gene: TRBJ1-1; abundance: .; d_gene: .; CDR3aa: CASSANRGFTEAFF; CDR3nt: TGTGCCAGCAGCGCCAATCGGGGGTTCACTGAAGCTTTCTTT
v_gene: TRBV4-1; j_gene: TRBJ2-3; abundance: .; d_gene: TRBD2; CDR3aa: CASSQSTSGAFTDTQYF; CDR3nt: TGCGCCAGCAGCCAGTCGACTAGCGGGGCTTTCACAGATACGCAGTATTTT
v_gene: TRBV19; j_gene: TRBJ1-5; abundance: .; d_gene: .; CDR3aa: CASSLDSNQPQHF; CDR3nt: TGTGCCAGTAGCCTAGATAGCAATCAGCCCCAGCATTTT
v_gene: TRBV9; j_gene: TRBJ1-1; abundance: .; d_gene: .; CDR3aa: CASSARREGTEAFF; CDR3nt: TGTGCCAGCAGCGCCCGCAGGGAGGGCACTGAAGCTTTCTTT
v_gene: TRBV5-6; j_gene: TRBJ2-7; abundance: .; d_gene: .; CDR3aa: CASSFGREQYF; CDR3nt: TGTGCCAGCAGCTTCGGTCGCGAGCAGTACTTC
v_gene: TRBV4-1; j_gene: TRBJ1-2; abundance: .; d_gene: TRBD1; CDR3aa: CASSQVMNRDRSYPNYGYTF; CDR3nt: TGCGCCAGCAGCCAAGTGATGAACCGGGACAGGAGTTATCCTAACTATGGCTACACCTTC
v_gene: TRBV5-1; j_gene: TRBJ2-7; abundance: .; d_gene: TRBD2; CDR3aa: CASSIRLAGGLREQYF; CDR3nt: TGCGCCAGCAGCATCAGACTAGCGGGAGGTCTTCGCGAGCAGTACTTC
v_gene: TRBV28; j_gene: TRBJ1-2; abundance: few; d_gene: .; CDR3aa: CASSAGDSGYGYTF; CDR3nt: TGTGCCAGCAGTGCCGGTGACAGTGGCTATGGCTACACCTTC
v_gene: TRBV5-1; j_gene: TRBJ2-1; abundance: .; d_gene: TRBD2; CDR3aa: CASSLRSGRAEQFF; CDR3nt: TGCGCCAGCAGCTTACGTTCAGGGAGGGCTGAGCAGTTCTTC
v_gene: TRBV7-3; j_gene: TRBJ1-1; abundance: once; d_gene: .; CDR3aa: CASSSQANTEAFF; CDR3nt: TGTGCCAGCAGCTCCCAGGCGAACACTGAAGCTTTCTTT
v_gene: TRBV5-1; j_gene: TRBJ2-2; abundance: .; d_gene: .; CDR3aa: CASSLGTLNLRELFF; CDR3nt: TGCGCCAGCAGCTTGGGGACTCTTAATTTGAGGGAGCTGTTTTTT
v_gene: TRBV27; j_gene: TRBJ1-2; abundance: medium-sized; d_gene: TRBD1; CDR3aa: CASSPLTSDRVGYTF; CDR3nt: TGTGCCAGCAGTCCCCTAACCTCTGACAGGGTTGGCTACACCTTC
v_gene: TRBV7-9; j_gene: TRBJ2-1; abundance: .; d_gene: .; CDR3aa: CASSLQGNEQFF; CDR3nt: TGTGCCAGCAGCTTACAGGGCAATGAGCAGTTCTTC
v_gene: TRBV7-9; j_gene: TRBJ2-6; abundance: many; d_gene: .; CDR3aa: CASSLSRGSGANVLTF; CDR3nt: TGTGCCAGCAGCTTGAGCAGGGGATCTGGGGCCAACGTCCTGACTTTC
v_gene: TRBV5-1; j_gene: TRBJ1-2; abundance: .; d_gene: .; CDR3aa: CASSLGTPRGYTF; CDR3nt: TGCGCCAGCAGCTTGGGGACACCCCGCGGCTACACCTTC
v_gene: TRBV5-1; j_gene: TRBJ1-1; abundance: once; d_gene: TRBD1; CDR3aa: CASSTNINRGAEAFF; CDR3nt: TGCGCCAGCAGCACCAACATCAACAGGGGAGCTGAAGCTTTCTTT
v_gene: TRBV7-2; j_gene: TRBJ2-3; abundance: once; d_gene: TRBD2; CDR3aa: CASSFGSGGPRTDTQYF; CDR3nt: TGTGCCAGCAGCTTCGGATCGGGAGGGCCTCGTACAGATACGCAGTATTTT
v_gene: TRBV24-1; j_gene: TRBJ2-1; abundance: .; d_gene: TRBD2; CDR3aa: CATSGSGGYNEQFF; CDR3nt: TGTGCCACCAGTGGAAGCGGGGGGTACAATGAGCAGTTCTTC
v_gene: TRBV14; j_gene: TRBJ2-1; abundance: .; d_gene: TRBD2; CDR3aa: CASSQSGTSGGPIYNEQFF; CDR3nt: TGTGCCAGCAGCCAATCCGGGACTAGCGGGGGGCCTATCTACAATGAGCAGTTCTTC
v_gene: TRBV6-5; j_gene: TRBJ1-5; abundance: few; d_gene: .; CDR3aa: CASSSGRNSNQPQHF; CDR3nt: TGTGCCAGCAGTTCAGGGAGGAATAGCAATCAGCCCCAGCATTTT
v_gene: TRBV3-1/TRBV3-2; j_gene: TRBJ1-1; abundance: .; d_gene: TRBD1; CDR3aa: CASSLMGQGGSEAFF; CDR3nt: TGTGCCAGCAGCCTTATGGGACAGGGGGGTAGTGAAGCTTTCTTT
v_gene: TRBV28; j_gene: TRBJ2-7; abundance: once; d_gene: TRBD1; CDR3aa: CASSLDRGSYEQYF; CDR3nt: TGTGCCAGCAGTTTGGACAGGGGCTCCTACGAGCAGTACTTC
v_gene: TRBV30; j_gene: TRBJ2-7; abundance: .; d_gene: TRBD1; CDR3aa: CAWSPRDRLYEQYF; CDR3nt: TGTGCCTGGAGTCCTCGGGACAGACTCTACGAGCAGTACTTC